This TCR beta chain is from a study of vaccination effects on CD4 cells after COVID-19. Overall study findings and caveats: Nearly all vaccine-induced clones in healthy recipients recognized only SARS-CoV-2. Recruitment yielded few convalescent patients, and the study had no early post-infection timepoints.

As concerns this clone: Its antigen is not known.

The CDR3 totals 14 residues. V shed 5 bases and J 7 bases; nucleotides not matched to a gene: 5. The germline gives CDR1 MNHEY, CDR2 SMNVEV (reference sequence). Ahead of sequencing, the ViraFEST assay grew antigen-specific CD4+ T cells using viral peptide pools. Following 10 days of culture, CD4+ T cells were isolated. Prior SARS-CoV-2 infection was absent in the vaccine recipients, as shown by negative nucleocapsid antibodies. They grew approximately 2.1 million PBMC in each well, adding approximately 10 IU/ml IL-2 and 10 ug/ml peptides. Assay used: immunoSEQ multiplex PCR; TCRdb lists only in-frame clones, some missing. The data show about 63,000 clones, around three quarters seen once.

This TCR derives from a human donor who received a COVID-19 vaccine. The sample consisted of CD4+ T cells from PBMCs cultured with HCoV-OC43 spike peptides, taken before COVID-19 vaccination. Subset here: HCoV-OC43 spike overlapping peptide pool stimulation. The gene calls are TRBV27 and TRBJ2-5; TRBD2 aligns across 12 bases. The CDR3 nucleotides read TGTGCCAGCAGTCTAGCGGGGGGGCGTAGGACCCAGTACTTC. As protein: CASSLAGGRRTQYF.